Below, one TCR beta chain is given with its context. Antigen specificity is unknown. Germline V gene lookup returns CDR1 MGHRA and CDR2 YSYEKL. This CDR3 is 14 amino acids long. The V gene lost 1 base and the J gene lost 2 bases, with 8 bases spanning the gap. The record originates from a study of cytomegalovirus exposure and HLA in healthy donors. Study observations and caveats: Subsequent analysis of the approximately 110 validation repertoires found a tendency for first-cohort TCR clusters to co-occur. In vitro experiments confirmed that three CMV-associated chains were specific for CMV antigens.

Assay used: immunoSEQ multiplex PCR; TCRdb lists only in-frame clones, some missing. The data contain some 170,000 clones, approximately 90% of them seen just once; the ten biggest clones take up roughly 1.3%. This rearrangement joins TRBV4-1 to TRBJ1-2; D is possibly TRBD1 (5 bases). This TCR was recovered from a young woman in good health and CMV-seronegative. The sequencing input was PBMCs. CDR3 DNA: TGCGCCAGCAGCCAAGTTGACAGAAACTATGGCTACACCTTC. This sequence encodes CASSQVDRNYGYTF.